One sample yielded the 10 T cell receptor beta chains listed below, sequenced in a study of T cells in Graves' hyperthyroidism and ophthalmopathy. There were TCR beta CDR3 regions amplified from RNA transcripts. In the first-round RT-PCR of the TCR CDR3, the HTBI primer set was used. One entry per CDR3 protein, called by TCRdb with MiXCR from the multiplex PCR reads. Found here are hundreds of thousands of distinct CDR3 sequences, roughly 13% of them singletons; the top ten hold 9.2%. The sequencing sample was made of blood. The source of these receptors is a woman aged 18 to 35 with Graves' hyperthyroidism.

Ten or more counts support this clonotype. The rearrangement links TRBV3-1 to TRBJ2-1, with D uncertain. Looked up from germline, CDR1 is LGHDT and CDR2 is YNNKEL (reference sequence). Trimming took 1 base from V and 4 from J, leaving 11 bases between them. The CDR3 covers 15 residues. DNA of the CDR3: TGTGCCAGCAGCCAAGGAAGTCTGGCTTACAATGAGCAGTTCTTC. Its protein is CASSQGSLAYNEQFF.

The chain joins TRBV27 to TRBJ2-7, with a possible D match to TRBD1 (6 bases). The V gene's germline CDR1 is MNHEY and CDR2 SMNVEV (reference sequence). V was shortened by 3 bases and J by 3 bases, with 12 bases between the two germline ends. The CDR3 spans 14 residues. CDR3 sequence: CASSFGTYIYEQYF. In DNA form, the CDR3 reads TGTGCCAGCAGTTTCGGGACATACATCTACGAGCAGTACTTC.

This clonotype was counted ten times or more. The chain couples TRBV5-1 to TRBJ1-5, with a weak D call TRBD1 (5 bases). CDR1 is SGHRS and CDR2 is YFSETQ in the germline V gene. The germline V and J ends were trimmed by 0 bases and 2 bases, with 9 bases remaining between them. The CDR3 is 15 amino acids. Written as DNA, the CDR3 is TGCGCCAGCAGCTTGGGAGGGGAAGGCAATCAGCCCCAGCATTTT. This encodes CASSLGGEGNQPQHF.

This clonotype was seen many times. The chain carries TRBV3-1 and TRBJ1-1, with no clear D. Germline V CDR1 and CDR2: LGHDT, YNNKEL (reference sequence). V shed 4 bases and J shed 2 bases, with 14 bases lying between them. The CDR3 length is 15 residues. CDR3 protein: CASSPWTIFNTEAFF. The DNA for the CDR3 is TGTGCCAGCAGCCCCTGGACGATATTCAACACTGAAGCTTTCTTT.

This clonotype was picked up a small number of times. This chain connects TRBV25-1 to TRBJ2-5; 7 nucleotides line up with TRBD2. Germline V gene sequence: CDR1 MGHDK, CDR2 SYGVNS. V dropped 5 bases and J dropped 3; count of bases not matched to a gene: 12. This CDR3 has 16 amino acids. The CDR3 is CASSYKHGTTKETQYF. The DNA for the CDR3 is TGTGCCAGCAGTTACAAACACGGGACTACCAAAGAGACCCAGTACTTC. Together with reference TRBV25-1 and TRBJ2-5, the CDR3 gives the full variable domain: EADIYQTPRYLVIGTGKKITLECSQTMGHDKMYWYQQDPGMELHLIHYSYGVNSTEKGDLSSESTVSRIRTEHFPLTLESARPSHTSQYLCASSYKHGTTKETQYFGPGTRLLVL.

With respect to this clonotype: It may be a read error: a sequence one base away is much more abundant. The chain links TRBV25-1 to TRBJ1-6; unclear D gene. V was cut by 2 bases and J by 2 bases, with 16 bases left in between. CDR1 is MGHDK, CDR2 SYGVNS, per germline. This CDR3 spans 18 amino acids. CDR3 coding DNA: TGTGCCAGCAGTGAAAGGCAGGCTAAGAGCCCCTATAATTCACCCCTCCACTTT. It is translated as CASSERQAKSPYNSPLHF.

This clonotype was found many times. The V call is TRBV9, the J call TRBJ1-3; D gene ambiguous. The germline V gene encodes CDR1 SGDLS and CDR2 YYNGEE. The CDR3 spans 15 residues. V lost 0 bases to trimming and J lost 8 bases, with 15 bases between them. DNA for the CDR3: TGTGCCAGCAGCGTAGAGGAGGTGATCGCGCACACCATATATTTT. Protein: CASSVEEVIAHTIYF.

Many counts were recorded for this clonotype. The chain joins TRBV2 to TRBJ1-2; 8 bases are a match to TRBD1. The CDR3 spans 13 residues. Trimming cost V 11 bases and J 5 bases; bases outside gene matches: 10. The germline V gene has CDR1 SNHLY and CDR2 FYNNEI. CDR3 residues: CAGRTGPGYGYTF. The CDR3, as DNA: TGTGCCGGCCGGACAGGGCCCGGGTATGGCTACACCTTC.

The V and J genes are TRBV4-2 and TRBJ2-1, with 11 bases lining up with TRBD2. The CDR3 is made up of 14 amino acids. Losses at the gene ends were 4 bases for V and 7 bases for J; bases not matched to a gene: 3. The V gene's germline CDR1 is LGHNA and CDR2 YNFKEQ. The CDR3 DNA follows: TGTGCCAGCAGCCCGTGGACTAGCGGGAATGAGCAGTTCTTC. Its protein is CASSPWTSGNEQFF.

This clonotype is a singleton in its sample. The rearrangement links TRBV20-1 to TRBJ2-3, with 14 nucleotides matching TRBD2. This CDR3 has 17 residues. The ends lost 6 bases at V and 5 bases at J; junction bases unmatched: 13. Germline CDR1 reads DFQATT; CDR2 reads SNEGSKA (reference sequence). The CDR3 bases are TGCAGTGCCAGGACTAGCGGGGGGCTGATAATCGGAGATACGCAGTATTTT. This encodes CSARTSGGLIIGDTQYF.